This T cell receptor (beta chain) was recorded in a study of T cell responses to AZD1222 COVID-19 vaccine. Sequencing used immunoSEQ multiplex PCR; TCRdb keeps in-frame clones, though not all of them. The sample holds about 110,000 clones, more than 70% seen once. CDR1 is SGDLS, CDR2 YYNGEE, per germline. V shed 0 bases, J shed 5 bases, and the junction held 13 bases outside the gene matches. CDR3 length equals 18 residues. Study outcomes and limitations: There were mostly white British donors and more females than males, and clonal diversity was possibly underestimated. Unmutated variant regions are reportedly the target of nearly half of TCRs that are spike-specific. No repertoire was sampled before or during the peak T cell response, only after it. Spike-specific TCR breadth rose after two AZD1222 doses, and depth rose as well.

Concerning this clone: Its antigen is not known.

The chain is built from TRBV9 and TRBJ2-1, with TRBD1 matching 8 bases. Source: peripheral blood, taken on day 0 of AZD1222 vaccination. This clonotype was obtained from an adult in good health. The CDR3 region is CASSVVGQGGWIDNEQFF. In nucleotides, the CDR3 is TGTGCCAGCAGCGTAGTAGGACAGGGTGGATGGATTGACAATGAGCAGTTCTTC.